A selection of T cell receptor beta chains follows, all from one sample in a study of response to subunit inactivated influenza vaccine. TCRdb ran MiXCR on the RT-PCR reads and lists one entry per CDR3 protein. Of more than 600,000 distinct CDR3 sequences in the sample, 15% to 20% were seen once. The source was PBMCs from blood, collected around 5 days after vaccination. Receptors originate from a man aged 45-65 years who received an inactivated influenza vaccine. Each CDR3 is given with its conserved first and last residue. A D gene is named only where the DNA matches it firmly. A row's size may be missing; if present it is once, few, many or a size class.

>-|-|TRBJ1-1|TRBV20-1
CSASTGSNTEAFF
TGCAGTGCATCAACAGGGTCGAACACTGAAGCTTTCTTT
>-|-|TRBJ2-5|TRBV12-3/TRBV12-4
CASSLTTSKETQYF
TGTGCCAGCAGTTTAACTACTAGTAAAGAGACCCAGTACTTC
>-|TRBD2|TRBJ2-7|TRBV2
CASSEARREGTYEQYF
TGTGCCAGCAGTGAAGCAAGGCGGGAGGGGACCTACGAGCAGTACTTC
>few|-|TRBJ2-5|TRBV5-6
CASSFGRGQETQYF
TGTGCCAGCAGCTTCGGGCGAGGCCAAGAGACCCAGTACTTC
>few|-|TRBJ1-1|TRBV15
CATSRPHAGPATEAFF
TGTGCCACCAGCAGACCTCATGCGGGGCCAGCCACTGAAGCTTTCTTT
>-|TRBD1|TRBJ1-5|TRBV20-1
CSARDRSFNQPQHF
TGCAGTGCACGGGACAGATCGTTCAATCAGCCCCAGCATTTT
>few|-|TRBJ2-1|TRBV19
CASSFGGRTEQFF
TGTGCCAGTAGTTTTGGGGGGAGGACTGAGCAGTTCTTC
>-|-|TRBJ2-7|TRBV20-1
CSGGPIEQYF
TGCAGTGGGGGTCCAATCGAGCAGTACTTC
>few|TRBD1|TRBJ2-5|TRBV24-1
CATSAPPGQGGQETQYF
TGTGCCACCAGTGCCCCCCCGGGACAGGGGGGCCAAGAGACCCAGTACTTC
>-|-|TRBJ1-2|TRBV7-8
CASSLDRLTAGYTF
TGTGCCAGCAGCTTAGACAGGCTGACGGCTGGCTACACCTTC
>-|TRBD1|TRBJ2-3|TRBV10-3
CAISDSGTGGIDTQYF
TGTGCCATCAGTGACTCCGGGACAGGGGGCATAGATACGCAGTATTTT
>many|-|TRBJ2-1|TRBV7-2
CASSLLGGPVEQFF
TGTGCCAGCAGCTTACTTGGGGGGCCGGTGGAGCAGTTCTTC
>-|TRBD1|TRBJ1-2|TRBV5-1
CASSLGTGRSYGYTF
TGCGCCAGCAGCTTAGGGACAGGGCGAAGCTATGGCTACACCTTC
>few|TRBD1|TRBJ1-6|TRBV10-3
CAIRGTAQGSPLHF
TGTGCCATCAGGGGGACAGCGCAAGGTTCACCCCTCCACTTT
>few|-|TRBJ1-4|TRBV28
CASSLAGPNEKLFF
TGTGCCAGCAGTTTAGCAGGGCCTAATGAAAAACTGTTTTTT
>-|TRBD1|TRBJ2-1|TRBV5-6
CASSEQGTSYNEQFF
TGTGCCAGCAGCGAACAGGGGACCTCCTACAATGAGCAGTTCTTC
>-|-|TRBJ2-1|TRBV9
CASSVSGRLSSYNEQFF
TGTGCCAGCAGCGTATCCGGGAGACTGAGCTCCTACAATGAGCAGTTCTTC
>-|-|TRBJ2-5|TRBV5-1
CASSLQGTSPSETQYF
TGCGCCAGCAGCTTACAGGGAACTAGTCCATCAGAGACCCAGTACTTC
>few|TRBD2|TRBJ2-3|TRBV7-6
CASSSLAGGLDTQYF
TGTGCCAGCAGCTCACTAGCGGGAGGTTTAGATACGCAGTATTTT
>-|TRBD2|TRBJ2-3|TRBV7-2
CASKRGTSDTQYF
TGTGCCAGCAAGCGGGGAACGTCAGATACGCAGTATTTT
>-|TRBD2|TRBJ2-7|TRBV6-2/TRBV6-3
CASTRTGSGRAYEQYF
TGTGCCAGCACCAGAACCGGTAGCGGGCGGGCATACGAGCAGTACTTC
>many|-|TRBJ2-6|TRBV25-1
CASSPSAGSGANVLTF
TGTGCCAGCAGTCCCTCGGCAGGATCCGGGGCCAACGTCCTGACTTTC
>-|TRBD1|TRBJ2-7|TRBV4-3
CASSQELGTGSYEQYF
TGCGCCAGCAGCCAAGAACTCGGGACAGGGTCCTACGAGCAGTACTTC
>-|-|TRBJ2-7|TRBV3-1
CAGHRPSWDEQYF
TGTGCCGGCCACAGGCCTTCCTGGGACGAGCAGTACTTC
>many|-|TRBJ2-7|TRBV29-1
CSVEDHRTYEQYF
TGCAGCGTTGAAGATCACAGGACCTACGAGCAGTACTTC
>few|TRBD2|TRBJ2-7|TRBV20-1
CSAAWPSGIHEQYF
TGCAGTGCGGCCTGGCCTAGCGGGATCCACGAGCAGTACTTC
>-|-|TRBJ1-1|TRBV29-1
CSVEGGVWTEAFF
TGCAGCGTTGAGGGGGGGGTGTGGACTGAAGCTTTCTTT
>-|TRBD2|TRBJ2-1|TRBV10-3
CAISELAGMEFF
TGTGCCATCAGTGAGCTAGCGGGCATGGAGTTCTTC
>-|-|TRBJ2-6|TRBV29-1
CSAKTQTGSGANVLTF
TGCAGCGCCAAGACCCAAACCGGCTCTGGGGCCAACGTCCTGACTTTC
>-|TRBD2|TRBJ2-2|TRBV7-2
CASSPGGSGKTGELFF
TGTGCCAGCAGCCCGGGGGGTAGCGGGAAGACCGGGGAGCTGTTTTTT
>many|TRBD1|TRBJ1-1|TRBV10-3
CAISESGDRGNTEAFF
TGTGCCATCAGTGAGTCCGGGGACAGGGGAAACACTGAAGCTTTCTTT
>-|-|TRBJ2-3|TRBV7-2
CASSLAVWDTDTQYF
TGTGCCAGCAGCTTAGCCGTGTGGGACACAGATACGCAGTATTTT
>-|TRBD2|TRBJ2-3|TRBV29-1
CSVEEGTSGFTDTQYF
TGCAGCGTTGAAGAGGGAACTAGCGGGTTCACAGATACGCAGTATTTT
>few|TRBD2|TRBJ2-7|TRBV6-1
CASSALTSGSSYEQYF
TGTGCCAGCAGTGCCTTGACTAGCGGATCCTCCTACGAGCAGTACTTC
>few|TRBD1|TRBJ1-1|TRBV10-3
CASDQGGNTEAFF
TGTGCCTCGGATCAGGGGGGGAACACTGAAGCTTTCTTT
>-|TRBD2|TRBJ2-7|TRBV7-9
CASSPGLAAGRDYEQYF
TGTGCCAGCAGCCCAGGACTAGCGGCCGGAAGGGACTACGAGCAGTACTTC
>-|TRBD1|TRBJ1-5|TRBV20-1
CSARGWDRGKGQPQHF
TGCAGTGCTAGGGGGTGGGACAGGGGAAAGGGGCAGCCCCAGCATTTT
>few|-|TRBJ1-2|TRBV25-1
CASSETAANGYTF
TGTGCCAGCAGTGAGACCGCGGCGAATGGCTACACCTTC
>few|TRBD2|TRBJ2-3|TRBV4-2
CASSHPGLKTTDTQYF
TGTGCCAGCAGCCACCCGGGACTAAAAACAACAGATACGCAGTATTTT
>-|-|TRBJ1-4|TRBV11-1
CASPLLLSIYRNNEKLFF
TGTGCCAGTCCCCTTCTCCTCTCTATCTACAGGAACAATGAAAAACTGTTTTTT
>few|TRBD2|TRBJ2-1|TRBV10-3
CAISAGTRGSNEQFF
TGTGCCATCAGCGCCGGGACTAGGGGGTCCAATGAGCAGTTCTTC
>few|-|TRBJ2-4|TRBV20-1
CSARDRSYQNIQYF
TGCAGTGCTAGAGATCGCAGCTACCAAAACATTCAGTACTTC
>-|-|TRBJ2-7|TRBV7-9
CASSLARGDSTYEQYF
TGTGCCAGCAGCTTAGCGCGCGGAGACAGTACCTACGAGCAGTACTTC
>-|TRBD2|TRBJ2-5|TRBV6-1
CASSRVSIAGEETQYF
TGTGCCAGCAGCCGGGTTTCTATAGCGGGTGAAGAGACCCAGTACTTC
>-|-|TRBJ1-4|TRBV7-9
CASSLGGTGLAVEKLFF
TGTGCCAGCAGCTTAGGGGGTACAGGGCTTGCGGTCGAAAAACTGTTTTTT
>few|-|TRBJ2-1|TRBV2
CASSDGSPQFF
TGTGCCAGCAGTGATGGTAGTCCTCAGTTCTTC
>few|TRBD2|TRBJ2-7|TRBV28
CASSLVGGLAGAYEQYF
TGTGCCAGCAGTTTAGTGGGGGGACTAGCGGGAGCCTACGAGCAGTACTTC
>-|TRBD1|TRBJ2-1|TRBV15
CATSRDNRGSMNEQFF
TGTGCCACCAGCAGAGATAACAGGGGGAGTATGAATGAGCAGTTCTTC
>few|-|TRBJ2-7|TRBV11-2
CASSSRWTAGAEQYF
TGTGCCAGCAGCTCTAGATGGACTGCAGGGGCCGAGCAGTACTTC
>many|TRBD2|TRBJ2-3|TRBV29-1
CSVSAGGTSTDTQYF
TGCAGCGTTTCTGCGGGAGGGACTAGCACAGATACGCAGTATTTT
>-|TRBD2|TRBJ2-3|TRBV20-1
CSVRTSGKSDTQYF
TGCAGTGTCAGGACTAGCGGAAAGTCAGATACGCAGTATTTT
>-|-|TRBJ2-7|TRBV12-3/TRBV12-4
CASSPRGAEQYF
TGTGCCAGCAGTCCCCGGGGGGCAGAGCAGTACTTC
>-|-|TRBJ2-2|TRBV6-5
CASSYSDRANTGELFF
TGTGCCAGCAGTTACTCGGACAGAGCGAACACCGGGGAGCTGTTTTTT
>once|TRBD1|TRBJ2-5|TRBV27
CASSQWDRKETQYF
TGTGCCAGCAGTCAATGGGACAGGAAAGAGACCCAGTACTTC
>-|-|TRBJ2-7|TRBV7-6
CASSQEAGSLNEQYF
TGTGCCAGCAGCCAAGAGGCCGGCTCCCTAAACGAGCAGTACTTC
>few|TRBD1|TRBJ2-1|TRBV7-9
CASSQTGTGPYNEQFF
TGTGCCAGCAGCCAAACCGGGACAGGGCCCTACAATGAGCAGTTCTTC
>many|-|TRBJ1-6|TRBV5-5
CASSLGQNHNSPLHF
TGTGCCAGCAGCTTGGGACAGAACCATAATTCACCCCTCCACTTT